The following is a TCR beta chain sequence with its context. The antigen is unknown. The read falls 3 residues short of the CDR3 end, and the missing part is taken from the germline J gene. V was cut by 2 bases and J by 6 bases, with 17 bases left in between. The CDR3 has 15 amino acids. Germline V gene lookup returns CDR1 SNHLY and CDR2 FYNNEI. Aged about 8 to 65 years, CVID subjects averaged about 40 years old. The data originate from a study of T cell clonality in common variable immunodeficiency. Overall study findings and caveats: CVID subjects shared fewer TCRbeta clones than healthy controls did. CVID patient heterogeneity limited repertoire-clinical complication correlations. Fewer deletions and N-nucleotide insertions were reportedly seen in common variable immunodeficiency TCR beta sequences.

Equal genomic DNA amounts from CVID and control samples were sequenced. TCRdb's table, derived via immunoSEQ multiplex PCR, lists solely in-frame clones and lacks some. The repertoire consists of 25,000 to 35,000 clones, none detected only once. The gene calls are TRBV2 and TRBJ2-7, with D possibly matching TRBD1 (6 bases). This clonotype was obtained from a human donor with common variable immunodeficiency. Sequencing used peripheral blood mononuclear cells. The CDR3: CASSERGLGPSEQYF. CDR3 bases read: TGTGCCAGCAGTGAAAGGGGGTTAGGACCCTCCGAG.